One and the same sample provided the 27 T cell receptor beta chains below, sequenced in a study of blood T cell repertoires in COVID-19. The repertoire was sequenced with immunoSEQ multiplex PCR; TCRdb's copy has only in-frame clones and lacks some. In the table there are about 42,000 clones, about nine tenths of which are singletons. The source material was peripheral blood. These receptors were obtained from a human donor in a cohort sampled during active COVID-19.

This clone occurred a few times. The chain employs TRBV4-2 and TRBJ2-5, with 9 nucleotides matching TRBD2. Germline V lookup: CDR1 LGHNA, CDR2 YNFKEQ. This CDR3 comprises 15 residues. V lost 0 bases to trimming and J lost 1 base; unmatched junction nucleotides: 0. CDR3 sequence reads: CASSQERGGQETQYF. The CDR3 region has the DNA TGTGCCAGCAGCCAAGAGCGGGGGGGCCAAGAGACCCAGTACTTC.

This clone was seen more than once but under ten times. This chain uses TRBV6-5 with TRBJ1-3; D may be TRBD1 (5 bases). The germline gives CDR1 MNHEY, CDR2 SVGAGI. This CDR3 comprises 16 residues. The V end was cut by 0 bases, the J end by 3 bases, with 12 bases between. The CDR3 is CASSYSPGLSGNTIYF. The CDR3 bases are TGTGCCAGCAGTTACTCGCCGGGACTCAGTGGAAACACCATATATTTT.

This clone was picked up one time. The CDR3 reads CASSQDPREQYF. CDR3 coding DNA: TGTGCCAGCAGCCAAGATCCGCGAGAGCAGTACTTC. J is TRBJ2-7 and V is TRBV3-1 (or the pseudogene TRBV3-2); D remains ambiguous. Germline CDR1 LGHDT, CDR2 YNNKEL (reference sequence). Trimming shortened V by 0 bases and J by 7 bases, and 7 bases separated the two germline ends. CDR3 length equals 12 residues.

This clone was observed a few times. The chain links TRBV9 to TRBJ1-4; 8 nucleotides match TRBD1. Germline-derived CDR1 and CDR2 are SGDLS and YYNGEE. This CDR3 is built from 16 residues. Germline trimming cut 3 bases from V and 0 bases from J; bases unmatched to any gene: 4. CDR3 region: CASSGPGQATNEKLFF. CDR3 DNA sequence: TGTGCCAGCAGCGGACCGGGACAGGCAACTAATGAAAAACTGTTTTTT. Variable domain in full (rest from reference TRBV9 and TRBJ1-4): DSGVTQTPKHLITATGQRVTLRCSPRSGDLSVYWYQQSLDQGLQFLIQYYNGEERAKGNILERFSAQQFPDLHSELNLSSLELGDSALYFCASSGPGQATNEKLFFGSGTQLSVL.

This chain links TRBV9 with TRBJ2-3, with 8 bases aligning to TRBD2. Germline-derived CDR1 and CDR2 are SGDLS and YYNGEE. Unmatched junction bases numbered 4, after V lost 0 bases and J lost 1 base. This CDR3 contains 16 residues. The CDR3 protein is CASSVVGREGTDTQYF. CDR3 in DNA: TGTGCCAGCAGCGTAGTCGGGCGGGAGGGCACAGATACGCAGTATTTT.

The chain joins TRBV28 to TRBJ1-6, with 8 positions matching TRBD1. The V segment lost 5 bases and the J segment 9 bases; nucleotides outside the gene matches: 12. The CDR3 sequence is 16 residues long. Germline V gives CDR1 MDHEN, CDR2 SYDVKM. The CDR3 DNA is TGTGCCAGCAGTACCCACCGGACAGGGTCGGTTTCACCCCTCCACTTT. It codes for CASSTHRTGSVSPLHF.

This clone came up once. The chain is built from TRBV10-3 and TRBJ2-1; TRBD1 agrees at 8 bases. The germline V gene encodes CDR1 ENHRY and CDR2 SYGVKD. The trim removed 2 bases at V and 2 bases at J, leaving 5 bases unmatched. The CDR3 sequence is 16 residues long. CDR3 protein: CAISETGQGPYNEQFF. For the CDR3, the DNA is TGTGCCATCAGTGAGACCGGACAGGGCCCCTACAATGAGCAGTTCTTC.

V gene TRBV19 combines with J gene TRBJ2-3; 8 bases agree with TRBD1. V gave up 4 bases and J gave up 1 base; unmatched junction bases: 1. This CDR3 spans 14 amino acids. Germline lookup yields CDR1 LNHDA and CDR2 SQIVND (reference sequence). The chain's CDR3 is CASSKTGGTDTQYF. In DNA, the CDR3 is TGTGCCAGTAGTAAGACAGGGGGCACAGATACGCAGTATTTT.

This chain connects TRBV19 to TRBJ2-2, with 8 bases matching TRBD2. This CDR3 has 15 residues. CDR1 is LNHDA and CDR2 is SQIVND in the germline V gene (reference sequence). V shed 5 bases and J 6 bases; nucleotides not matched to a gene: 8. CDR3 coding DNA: TGTGCCAGTAGTCTCCGGACTAGCTCCCCCGGGGAGCTGTTTTTT. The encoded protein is CASSLRTSSPGELFF. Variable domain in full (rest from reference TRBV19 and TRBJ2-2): DGGITQSPKYLFRKEGQNVTLSCEQNLNHDAMYWYRQDPGQGLRLIYYSQIVNDFQKGDIAEGYSVSREKKESFPLTVTSAQKNPTAFYLCASSLRTSSPGELFFGEGSRLTVL.

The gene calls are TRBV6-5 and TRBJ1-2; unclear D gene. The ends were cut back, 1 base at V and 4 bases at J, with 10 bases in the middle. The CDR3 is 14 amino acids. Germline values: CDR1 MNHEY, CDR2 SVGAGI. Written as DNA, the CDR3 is TGTGCCAGCAGTTACTTGGAAACGGGCTATGGCTACACCTTC. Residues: CASSYLETGYGYTF.

The chain's CDR3 is CASSFRGSNSPLHF. The CDR3 DNA is TGTGCCAGCAGCTTCCGGGGAAGTAATTCACCCCTCCACTTT. The chain uses TRBV7-2 and TRBJ1-6; unclear D gene. This CDR3 contains 14 residues. V was shortened by 3 bases and J by 6 bases, with 9 bases between the two germline ends. Germline V lookup: CDR1 SGHTA, CDR2 FQGNSA. The variable domain in full, with the rest retrieved from reference TRBV7-2 and TRBJ1-6, is GAGVSQSPSNKVTEKGKDVELRCDPISGHTALYWYRQSLGQGLEFLIYFQGNSAPDKSGLPSDRFSAERTGGSVSTLTIQRTQQEDSAVYLCASSFRGSNSPLHFGNGTRLTVT.

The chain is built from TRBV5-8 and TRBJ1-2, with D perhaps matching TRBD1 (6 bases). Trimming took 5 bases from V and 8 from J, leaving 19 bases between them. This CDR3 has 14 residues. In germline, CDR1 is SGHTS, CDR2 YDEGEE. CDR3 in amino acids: CASRGPQGFRGYTF. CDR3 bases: TGTGCCAGCAGAGGGCCCCAGGGGTTTCGAGGCTACACCTTC.

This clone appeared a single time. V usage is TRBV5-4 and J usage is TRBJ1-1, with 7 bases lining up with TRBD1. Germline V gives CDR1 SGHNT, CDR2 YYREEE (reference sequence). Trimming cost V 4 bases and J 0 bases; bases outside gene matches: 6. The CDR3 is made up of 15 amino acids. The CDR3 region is CASSTQGNVNTEAFF. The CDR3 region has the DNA TGTGCCAGCAGCACACAGGGGAATGTGAACACTGAAGCTTTCTTT.

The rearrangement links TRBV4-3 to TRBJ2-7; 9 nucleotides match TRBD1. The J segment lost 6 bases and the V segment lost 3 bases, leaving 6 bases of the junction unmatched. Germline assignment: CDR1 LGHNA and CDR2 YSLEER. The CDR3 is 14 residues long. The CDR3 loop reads CASSQDRGFREQYF. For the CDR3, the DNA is TGCGCCAGCAGCCAGGACAGGGGTTTTCGCGAGCAGTACTTC.

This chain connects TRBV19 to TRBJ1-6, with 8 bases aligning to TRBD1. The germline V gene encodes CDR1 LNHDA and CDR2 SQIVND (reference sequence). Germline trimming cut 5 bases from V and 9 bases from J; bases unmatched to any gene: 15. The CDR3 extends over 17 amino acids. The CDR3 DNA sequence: TGTGCCAGTAGTGGACGACAGGGGCATATTGGTGGTTCACCCCTCCACTTT. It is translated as CASSGRQGHIGGSPLHF.

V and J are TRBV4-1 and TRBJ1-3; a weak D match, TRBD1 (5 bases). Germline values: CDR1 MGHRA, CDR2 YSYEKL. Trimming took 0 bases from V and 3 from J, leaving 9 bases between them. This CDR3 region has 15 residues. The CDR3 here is CASSQDGQGGNTIYF. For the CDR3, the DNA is TGCGCCAGCAGCCAAGACGGGCAGGGTGGAAACACCATATATTTT.

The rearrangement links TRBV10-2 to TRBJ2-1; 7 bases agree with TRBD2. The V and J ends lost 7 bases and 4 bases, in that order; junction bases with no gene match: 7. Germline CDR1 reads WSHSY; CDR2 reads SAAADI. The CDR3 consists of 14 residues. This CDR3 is CASTPGLLYNEQFF. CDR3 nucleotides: TGCGCCAGCACCCCGGGACTACTTTACAATGAGCAGTTCTTC.

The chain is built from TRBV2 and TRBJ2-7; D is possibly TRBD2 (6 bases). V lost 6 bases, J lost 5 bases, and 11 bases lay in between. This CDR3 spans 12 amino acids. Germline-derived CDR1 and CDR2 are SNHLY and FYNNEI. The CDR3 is CASRGLSHEQYF. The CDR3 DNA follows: TGTGCCAGCAGGGGACTGTCCCACGAGCAGTACTTC.

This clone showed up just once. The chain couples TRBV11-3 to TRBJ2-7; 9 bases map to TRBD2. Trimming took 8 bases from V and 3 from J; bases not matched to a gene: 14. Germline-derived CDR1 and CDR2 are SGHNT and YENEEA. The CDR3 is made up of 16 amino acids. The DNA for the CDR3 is TGTGCCAGCCCAACAGCCCTTCTAGCGGGGTACTACGAGCAGTACTTC. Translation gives CASPTALLAGYYEQYF.

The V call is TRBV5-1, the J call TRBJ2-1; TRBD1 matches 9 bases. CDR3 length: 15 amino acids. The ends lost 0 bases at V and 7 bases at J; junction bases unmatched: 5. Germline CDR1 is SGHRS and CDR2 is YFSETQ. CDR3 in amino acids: CASSLDGQGSNEQFF. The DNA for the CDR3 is TGCGCCAGCAGCTTGGACGGACAGGGGAGTAATGAGCAGTTCTTC.

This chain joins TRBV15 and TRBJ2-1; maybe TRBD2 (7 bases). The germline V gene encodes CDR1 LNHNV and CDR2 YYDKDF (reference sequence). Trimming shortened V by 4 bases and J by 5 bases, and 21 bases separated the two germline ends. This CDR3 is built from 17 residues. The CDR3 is CATSTRGEGLRDNEQFF. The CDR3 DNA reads TGTGCCACCAGCACAAGGGGGGAGGGACTTCGGGACAATGAGCAGTTCTTC. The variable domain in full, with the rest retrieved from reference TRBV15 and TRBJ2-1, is DAMVIQNPRYQVTQFGKPVTLSCSQTLNHNVMYWYQQKSSQAPKLLFHYYDKDFNNEADTPDNFQSRRPNTSFCFLDIRSPGLGDTAMYLCATSTRGEGLRDNEQFFGPGTRLTVL.

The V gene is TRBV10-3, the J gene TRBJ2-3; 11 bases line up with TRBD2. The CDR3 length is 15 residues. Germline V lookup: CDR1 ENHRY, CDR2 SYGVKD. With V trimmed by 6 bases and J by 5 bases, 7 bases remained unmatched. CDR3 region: CAIRTSGSRIDTQYF. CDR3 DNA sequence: TGTGCCATCAGAACTAGCGGGAGTAGGATAGATACGCAGTATTTT.

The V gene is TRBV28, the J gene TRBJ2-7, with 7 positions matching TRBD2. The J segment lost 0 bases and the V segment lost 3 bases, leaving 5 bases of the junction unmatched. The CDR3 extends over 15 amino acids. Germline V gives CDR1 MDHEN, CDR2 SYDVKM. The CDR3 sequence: CASSFVVAGSYEQYF. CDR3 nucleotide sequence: TGTGCCAGCAGTTTTGTGGTAGCGGGCTCCTACGAGCAGTACTTC.

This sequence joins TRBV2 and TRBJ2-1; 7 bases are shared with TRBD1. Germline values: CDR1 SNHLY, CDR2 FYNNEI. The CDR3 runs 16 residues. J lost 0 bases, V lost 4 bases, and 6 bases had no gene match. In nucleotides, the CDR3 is TGTGCCAGCAGTGGTGGGACAGTTACCTCCTACAATGAGCAGTTCTTC. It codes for CASSGGTVTSYNEQFF. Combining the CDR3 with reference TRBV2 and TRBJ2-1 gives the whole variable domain EPEVTQTPSHQVTQMGQEVILRCVPISNHLYFYWYRQILGQKVEFLVSFYNNEISEKSEIFDDQFSVERPDGSNFTLKIRSTKLEDSAMYFCASSGGTVTSYNEQFFGPGTRLTVL.

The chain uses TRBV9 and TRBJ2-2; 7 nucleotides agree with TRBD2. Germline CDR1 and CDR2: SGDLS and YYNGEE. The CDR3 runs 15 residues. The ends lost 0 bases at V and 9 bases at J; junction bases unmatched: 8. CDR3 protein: CASSVEGLLYRELFF. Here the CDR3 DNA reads TGTGCCAGCAGCGTAGAGGGACTACTCTACCGGGAGCTGTTTTTT.

This chain's CDR3 is CASSQDFGRGRSYNSPLHF. CDR3 nucleotide sequence: TGCGCCAGCAGCCAAGATTTCGGCAGGGGAAGGTCCTATAATTCACCCCTCCACTTT. The chain uses TRBV4-1 and TRBJ1-6, with TRBD1 as a possible D gene (6 bases). The CDR3 sequence is 19 residues long. In germline, CDR1 is MGHRA, CDR2 YSYEKL. The germline V and J ends were trimmed by 0 bases and 1 base, with 16 bases remaining between them.

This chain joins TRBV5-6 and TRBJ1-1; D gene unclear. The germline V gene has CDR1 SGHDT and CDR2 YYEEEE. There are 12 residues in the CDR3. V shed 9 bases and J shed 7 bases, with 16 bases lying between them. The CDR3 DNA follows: TGTGCCACCAGTGGAAGTAGGAGTGAAGCTTTCTTT. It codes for CATSGSRSEAFF.